The 18 T cell receptor beta chains below come from one sample, sequenced in a study of CD8 T cells in Susac syndrome. Random hexamers were used to reverse transcribe the RNA input (about 0.45 to 1 ug). TCRdb used MiXCR to reprocess the immunoSEQ multiplex PCR reads, holding one entry per CDR3 protein. Of roughly 150,000 distinct CDR3 sequences in the sample, about 92% were seen once. The sample comprised CD4+ T cells from PBMCs. These receptors came from a human donor in good health.

The chain employs TRBV28 and TRBJ1-2, with D unclear. Germline V gives CDR1 MDHEN, CDR2 SYDVKM. The V end lost 4 bases, the J end lost 4 bases, and 19 bases lay between the germline ends. CDR3 length: 16 amino acids. The CDR3 loop is CASSSAGSHKGYGYTF. CDR3 in DNA: TGTGCCAGCAGTTCCGCCGGGAGCCATAAAGGCTATGGCTACACCTTC.

The chain couples TRBV29-1 to TRBJ2-5, with no clear D. Germline V gives CDR1 SQVTM, CDR2 ANQGSEA. Trimming pared 7 bases from V and 5 bases from J, leaving 8 bases between. CDR3 length: 10 residues. The CDR3 is CSGASETQYF. The CDR3 nucleotides are TGCAGCGGCGCGTCGGAGACCCAGTACTTC.

The chain uses TRBV14 and TRBJ1-3; no definite D call. Germline V gives CDR1 SGHDN, CDR2 FVKESK. This CDR3 has 14 amino acids. Trimming took off 2 bases at V and 1 base at J, with 6 bases between the two ends. CDR3 sequence (DNA): TGTGCCAGCAGCCAACTCGGTTCTGGAAACACCATATATTTT. Its protein product is CASSQLGSGNTIYF.

The rearrangement links TRBV5-1 to TRBJ2-7, with 8 bases fitting TRBD1. The CDR3 runs to 15 residues. Germline assignment: CDR1 SGHRS and CDR2 YFSETQ. With V trimmed by 4 bases and J by 0 bases, 6 bases remained unmatched. The CDR3 DNA reads as TGCGCCAGCAGCCCTGGACAGGGCCCCTCCTACGAGCAGTACTTC. This encodes CASSPGQGPSYEQYF.

J is TRBJ1-1 and V is TRBV14; D might be TRBD1 (5 bases). There are 15 residues in the CDR3. V was trimmed by 1 base and J by 4 bases, leaving 13 bases between them. Per the germline V gene, CDR1 is SGHDN and CDR2 is FVKESK. CDR3 nucleotides: TGTGCCAGCAGCCAAGTGGCAGGGATAGGCACTGAAGCTTTCTTT. Translated, it gives CASSQVAGIGTEAFF.

The CDR3 region has the DNA TGCAGTGCTCCCCGGACGGGGAATGAAAAACTGTTTTTT. It specifies CSAPRTGNEKLFF. This chain connects TRBV20-1 to TRBJ1-4; D gene uncertain. Germline V lookup: CDR1 DFQATT, CDR2 SNEGSKA (reference sequence). The CDR3 totals 13 residues. The ends were cut back, 5 bases at V and 5 bases at J, with 12 bases in the middle.

This sequence joins TRBV20-1 and TRBJ2-3, with no clear D. In germline, CDR1 is DFQATT, CDR2 SNEGSKA (reference sequence). The CDR3 runs to 13 residues. Trimming shortened V by 6 bases and J by 0 bases, and 10 bases separated the two germline ends. The CDR3 spells CSAVGGSTDTQYF. Written as DNA, the CDR3 is TGCAGTGCAGTGGGCGGTAGCACAGATACGCAGTATTTT.

This rearrangement joins TRBV5-1 to TRBJ2-4, with TRBD1 identical over 8 bases. Germline trimming cut 3 bases from V and 0 bases from J; bases unmatched to any gene: 5. The CDR3 spans 16 residues. Germline-derived CDR1 and CDR2 are SGHRS and YFSETQ. The DNA of the CDR3 is TGCGCCAGCAGCTCAGGGACAGGCCTAGCCAAAAACATTCAGTACTTC. This gives the protein CASSSGTGLAKNIQYF.

This clonotype has a single count. V is TRBV20-1 and J is TRBJ2-3; tentative D call: TRBD2 (6 bases). The CDR3 covers 12 residues. Germline CDR1 is DFQATT and CDR2 is SNEGSKA (reference sequence). Trimming pared 7 bases from V and 1 base from J, leaving 9 bases between. In DNA form, the CDR3 reads TGCAGTGGGTGGGAGGGCACAGATACGCAGTATTTT. It is translated as CSGWEGTDTQYF.

V and J are TRBV11-1 and TRBJ2-5; 11 positions match TRBD2. The V gene end was trimmed by 2 bases and the J gene end by 5 bases; junction bases not matched to a gene: 7. Looked up from germline, CDR1 is SGHAT and CDR2 is FQDESV (reference sequence). The length of the CDR3 is 16 residues. The CDR3 reads CASSLPLAGVGETQYF. DNA of the CDR3: TGTGCCAGCAGCTTACCACTAGCGGGAGTCGGCGAGACCCAGTACTTC.

The rearrangement uses TRBV5-1 and TRBJ1-1, with D tentatively TRBD1 (6 bases). The V end lost 2 bases, the J end lost 3 bases, and 11 bases lay between the germline ends. Germline V gene sequence: CDR1 SGHRS, CDR2 YFSETQ. The CDR3 totals 14 residues. The DNA for the CDR3 is TGCGCCAGCAGCTTCTCGTCAGGGGACACTGAAGCTTTCTTT. Translating it yields CASSFSSGDTEAFF.

The rearrangement links TRBV3-1 to TRBJ2-1; D might be TRBD1 or TRBD2, each matching 5 bases. The CDR3 has 13 residues. Per germline, CDR1 LGHDT and CDR2 YNNKEL (reference sequence). V lost 4 bases and J lost 10, with 14 bases in between. CDR3 amino acids: CASSRGWGREQFF. The CDR3 coding sequence is TGTGCCAGCAGCCGGGGTTGGGGGAGAGAGCAGTTCTTC.

The chain is built from TRBV28 and TRBJ2-7, with TRBD1 identical over 8 bases. The CDR3 length is 14 residues. From germline, CDR1 is MDHEN and CDR2 SYDVKM. Trimming took 3 bases from V and 4 from J; bases not matched to a gene: 5. This CDR3 reads CASSLAGGLYEQYF. For the CDR3, the DNA is TGTGCCAGCAGTTTGGCAGGGGGCTTGTACGAGCAGTACTTC.

V is TRBV19 and J is TRBJ1-5, with D hard to call. CDR3 length: 16 amino acids. Trimming cost V 6 bases and J 5 bases, with 20 bases left between them. Per germline, CDR1 LNHDA and CDR2 SQIVND (reference sequence). The CDR3 DNA reads TGTGCCAGTAGGGCCCGAGTGGGCGCGGGGTATCAGCCCCAGCATTTT. It encodes CASRARVGAGYQPQHF.

This sequence joins TRBV6-1 and TRBJ2-6; possibly TRBD1 for D (5 bases). CDR1 MNHNS and CDR2 SASEGT come from the germline V gene. The CDR3 runs to 16 residues. V was trimmed by 4 bases and J by 0 bases, leaving 10 bases between them. This CDR3 is CASSATGFSGANVLTF. DNA for the CDR3: TGTGCCAGCAGTGCAACAGGTTTCTCTGGGGCCAACGTCCTGACTTTC.

The CDR3 here is CASSLAGPENNSPLHF. The CDR3 DNA is TGTGCCAGCAGCTTGGCCGGGCCTGAGAATAATTCACCCCTCCACTTT. The V and J genes are TRBV5-4 and TRBJ1-6; D gene unclear. The CDR3 extends over 16 amino acids. With 0 bases removed from V and 5 bases from J, the gap between germline ends came to 12 bases. Germline-derived CDR1 and CDR2 are SGHNT and YYREEE (reference sequence).

The rearrangement links TRBV28 to TRBJ2-5; possibly TRBD2 for D (6 bases). V lost 5 bases and J 4 bases, leaving 17 bases between the germline ends. The CDR3 has 15 amino acids. Germline CDR1 MDHEN, CDR2 SYDVKM. This CDR3 reads CASSTLSGVSETQYF. As DNA, the CDR3 is TGTGCCAGCAGTACGCTATCGGGAGTTTCAGAGACCCAGTACTTC.

The V call is TRBV7-9, the J call TRBJ1-3; D remains ambiguous. This CDR3 spans 15 amino acids. CDR1 is SEHNR, CDR2 FQNEAQ, per germline (reference sequence). The V end was cut by 1 base, the J end by 5 bases, with 12 bases between. The DNA of the CDR3 is TGTGCCAGCAGCTTAGGCCTGGGGTTGCGAAACACCATATATTTT. Translating it yields CASSLGLGLRNTIYF.